The next 25 T cell receptor beta chains were all read from a single sample in a study of identical twins. Each CDR3 protein is one row after TCRdb ran MiXCR on the 5' RACE reads. This sample has hundreds of thousands of distinct CDR3 sequences, with about 20% found just once. The data were also submitted as part of a second study, on T cells expressing NK-cell markers.

Sequenced sample: PBMCs. These receptors were taken from a woman younger than 35 in good health.

The V gene is TRBV7-6, the J gene TRBJ2-1; 10 bases match TRBD2. The CDR3 has 15 residues. Losses at the gene ends were 2 bases for V and 6 bases for J; bases not matched to a gene: 4. Germline V gene lookup returns CDR1 SGHVS and CDR2 FNYEAQ. CDR3 protein: CASSLRTSGSNEQFF. The CDR3 nucleotides read TGTGCCAGCAGCTTAAGGACTAGCGGATCCAATGAGCAGTTCTTC.

In its sample, this clonotype was seen a few times. The chain uses TRBV9 and TRBJ2-1; 9 bases match TRBD2. The CDR3 covers 15 residues. The junction had 4 bases not matched to a gene; V was cut back by 3 bases and J by 3 bases. Germline V gene data show CDR1 as SGDLS and CDR2 as YYNGEE. The CDR3 coding sequence is TGTGCCAGCAGCGAAGCTAGCGGGGACTACAATGAGCAGTTCTTC. Protein sequence: CASSEASGDYNEQFF.

This clonotype came up a few times. V and J are TRBV4-3 and TRBJ2-3; D tentatively fits TRBD1 or TRBD2 (5 bases each). Germline V gene data show CDR1 as LGHNA and CDR2 as YSLEER. There are 17 residues in the CDR3. V lost 4 bases and J 5 bases, leaving 22 bases between the germline ends. CDR3 sequence (DNA): TGCGCCAGCAGCCCCATTGTGACCCGGGGACGGGGAGATACGCAGTATTTT. Its translation is CASSPIVTRGRGDTQYF.

A few counts support this clonotype. This chain uses TRBV20-1 with TRBJ2-5; 9 positions agree with TRBD2. The CDR3 length is 14 residues. Germline-derived CDR1 and CDR2 are DFQATT and SNEGSKA (reference sequence). V lost 2 bases, J lost 4 bases, and 5 bases stayed unmatched. In DNA form, the CDR3 reads TGCAGTGCTAGAAGTGGCGGGGGGGTAGAGACCCAGTACTTC. Residues: CSARSGGGVETQYF.

The J gene is TRBJ2-7, the V gene TRBV20-1, with D possibly matching TRBD1 (6 bases). The CDR3 consists of 11 residues. CDR1 and CDR2 from the germline V gene are DFQATT and SNEGSKA (reference sequence). The V end was cut by 6 bases, the J end by 6 bases, with 12 bases between. CDR3 DNA: TGCAGTGCCAACAGGGTAACCGAGCAGTACTTC. Encoded protein: CSANRVTEQYF.

In this sample, this clonotype turned up a few times. The chain uses TRBV5-1 and TRBJ1-3; perhaps TRBD1 as D (5 bases). Germline loops: CDR1 SGHRS, CDR2 YFSETQ. Trimming pared 5 bases from V and 2 bases from J, leaving 14 bases between. CDR3 length: 15 residues. CDR3 sequence (DNA): TGCGCCAGCAGAGCGGGACGACAGCCTGGAAACACCATATATTTT. This encodes CASRAGRQPGNTIYF.

V is TRBV7-9 and J is TRBJ2-7, with 11 bases fitting TRBD1. Germline CDR1 reads SEHNR; CDR2 reads FQNEAQ (reference sequence). Germline trimming cut 8 bases from V and 4 bases from J; bases unmatched to any gene: 10. CDR3 size: 15 residues. The CDR3 sequence: CASERHRDRGYEQYF. The CDR3 nucleotides read TGTGCCAGCGAGCGCCACCGGGACAGGGGGTACGAGCAGTACTTC. Full variable domain (outside the CDR3, taken from reference TRBV7-9 and TRBJ2-7): DTGVSQNPRHKITKRGQNVTFRCDPISEHNRLYWYRQTLGQGPEFLTYFQNEAQLEKSRLLSDRFSAERPKGSFSTLEIQRTEQGDSAMYLCASERHRDRGYEQYFGPGTRLTVT.

In this sample, this clonotype turned up a few times. This sequence joins TRBV5-1 and TRBJ2-7; D is ambiguous. CDR1 is SGHRS, CDR2 YFSETQ, per germline. There are 14 residues in the CDR3. V shed 1 base and J shed 0 bases, with 8 bases lying between them. Here the CDR3 reads CASSLMAASYEQYF. The CDR3, as DNA: TGCGCCAGCAGCTTGATGGCAGCCTCCTACGAGCAGTACTTC.

This clonotype occurred a few times. Possible read error: a much larger clone is one base away. This chain joins TRBV10-3 and TRBJ2-3; D remains ambiguous. The germline V gene encodes CDR1 ENHRY and CDR2 SYGVKD. The CDR3 totals 11 residues. Trimming shortened V by 3 bases and J by 5 bases, and 3 bases separated the two germline ends. This CDR3 reads CAISDKDTQYF. The CDR3 DNA reads as TGTGCCATCAGTGACAAAGATACGCAGTATTTT.

In this sample, this clonotype turned up a few times. The V gene is TRBV3-1, the J gene TRBJ2-2; 8 nucleotides agree with TRBD2. This CDR3 spans 17 amino acids. Germline CDR1 reads LGHDT; CDR2 reads YNNKEL (reference sequence). The ends lost 0 bases at V and 5 bases at J; junction bases unmatched: 8. CDR3 loop: CASSQERQRGWTGELFF. CDR3 DNA: TGTGCCAGCAGCCAAGAACGTCAGCGGGGGTGGACCGGGGAGCTGTTTTTT.

This chain joins TRBV24-1 and TRBJ2-7, with TRBD1 matching over 7 bases. CDR3 size: 13 residues. CDR1 and CDR2 (germline): KGHDR, SFDVKD. DNA of the CDR3: TGTGCTGGGGGCCAGGGGGTCCCCTACGAGCAGTACTTC. Translating it yields CAGGQGVPYEQYF.

J is TRBJ2-1 and V is TRBV5-1; D call uncertain. Trimming cost V 3 bases and J 15 bases, with 28 bases left between them. This CDR3 is 16 amino acids long. Germline CDR1 reads SGHRS; CDR2 reads YFSETQ. The CDR3 bases are TGCGCCAGCAGCTGGCCCCACCAGCAGATTAAATTAGGTCTGTTCTTC. Translation: CASSWPHQQIKLGLFF.

V usage is TRBV20-1 and J usage is TRBJ2-3; D tentatively reads TRBD1 or TRBD2 (5 bases each). Per the germline V gene, CDR1 is DFQATT and CDR2 is SNEGSKA (reference sequence). The CDR3 runs to 18 residues. V was clipped by 0 bases and J by 0 bases, with 19 bases between them. The chain's CDR3 is CSARDLGEPFASTDTQYF. The CDR3 nucleotides are TGCAGTGCTAGAGATTTGGGGGAGCCCTTCGCTAGCACAGATACGCAGTATTTT.

The V call is TRBV7-9, the J call TRBJ1-1; no firm D call. The length of the CDR3 is 14 residues. V was shortened by 7 bases and J by 0 bases, with 12 bases between the two germline ends. Germline CDR1 reads SEHNR; CDR2 reads FQNEAQ (reference sequence). The CDR3 DNA follows: TGTGCCAGCACCGAGACGGGGATGAACACTGAAGCTTTCTTT. Amino acids: CASTETGMNTEAFF. Combining the CDR3 with reference TRBV7-9 and TRBJ1-1 gives the whole variable domain DTGVSQNPRHKITKRGQNVTFRCDPISEHNRLYWYRQTLGQGPEFLTYFQNEAQLEKSRLLSDRFSAERPKGSFSTLEIQRTEQGDSAMYLCASTETGMNTEAFFGQGTRLTVV.

The sample holds a few counts of this clonotype. The V and J genes are TRBV20-1 and TRBJ2-7; the D gene is possibly TRBD1 (6 bases). This CDR3 is 14 amino acids long. CDR1 DFQATT and CDR2 SNEGSKA come from the germline V gene (reference sequence). Trimming took off 4 bases at V and 5 bases at J, with 18 bases between the two ends. The CDR3 coding sequence is TGCAGTGCTACTTTAATTACAGGGAGCGACGAGCAGTACTTC. It is translated as CSATLITGSDEQYF.

V usage is TRBV12-3 or TRBV12-4 and J usage is TRBJ1-5; D gene ambiguous. The CDR3 runs to 13 residues. The V gene lost 3 bases and the J gene lost 9 bases, with 12 bases spanning the gap. CDR3 region: CASSLLDVRPQHF. CDR3 in DNA: TGTGCCAGCAGTTTGCTGGACGTTCGGCCCCAGCATTTT.

This chain uses TRBV7-9 with TRBJ2-7; TRBD1 might be the D (5 bases). The CDR3 covers 11 residues. Trimming removed 8 bases at V and 5 bases at J, with 10 bases between. Per germline, CDR1 SEHNR and CDR2 FQNEAQ (reference sequence). CDR3: CASGWGNEQYF. The CDR3 nucleotides are TGTGCCAGCGGGTGGGGCAACGAGCAGTACTTC.

This chain links TRBV12-3 or TRBV12-4 with TRBJ1-5; possible D gene TRBD1, 5 bases. The CDR3 has 12 amino acids. Between the trimmed V and J ends, which lost 5 bases and 7 bases, there was a span of 9 bases. The CDR3 reads CASSLRQQPQHF. For the CDR3, the DNA is TGTGCCAGCAGTCTGAGACAGCAGCCCCAGCATTTT.

The sample holds a few counts of this clonotype. One end of the junction is discordant with germline, which a read error may explain. CDR3 amino acids: CASSLAGTMKTQYF. For the CDR3, the DNA is TGTGCCAGCAGCCTAGCCGGGACGATGAAGACCCAGTACTTC. This chain joins TRBV7-6 and TRBJ2-5; either TRBD1 or TRBD2 may fit D (5 bases each). The germline V gene encodes CDR1 SGHVS and CDR2 FNYEAQ. The CDR3 has 14 amino acids.

This clonotype was observed many times. The chain recombines TRBV20-1 with TRBJ1-5; no clear D gene. The CDR3 has 12 amino acids. V lost 0 bases and J 6 bases, leaving 6 bases between the germline ends. Per germline, CDR1 DFQATT and CDR2 SNEGSKA (reference sequence). The CDR3 DNA sequence: TGCAGTGCTAGAGATTACGGTCAGCCCCAGCATTTT. It yields the protein CSARDYGQPQHF.

Many counts were recorded for this clonotype. The chain carries TRBV12-3 or TRBV12-4 and TRBJ2-3; perhaps TRBD2 as D (7 bases). CDR3 size: 15 residues. The ends were cut back, 3 bases at V and 2 bases at J, with 12 bases in the middle. Written as DNA, the CDR3 is TGTGCCAGCAGTTTCGGGGGGCTTTACACAGATACGCAGTATTTT. This translates into CASSFGGLYTDTQYF.

The V gene is TRBV20-1, the J gene TRBJ2-7; 8 bases line up with TRBD2. CDR1 is DFQATT, CDR2 SNEGSKA, per germline (reference sequence). V shed 3 bases, J shed 4 bases, and the junction held 8 bases outside the gene matches. This CDR3 has 14 residues. In DNA form, the CDR3 reads TGCAGTGCTAGCGGTGGTAGCGGGAAATACGAGCAGTACTTC. This codes for CSASGGSGKYEQYF.

This clonotype has ten or more counts. The chain uses TRBV7-9 and TRBJ2-7; TRBD2 is a possible D gene (5 bases). Germline V lookup: CDR1 SEHNR, CDR2 FQNEAQ (reference sequence). The CDR3 has 16 residues. Trimming stripped 5 bases from V and 0 bases from J, with 17 bases between. The CDR3 coding sequence is TGTGCCAGCAGCAACCTTGAGGGCCCTTACTCCTACGAGCAGTACTTC. As protein: CASSNLEGPYSYEQYF.

This clonotype was seen more than once but under ten times. V is TRBV5-1 and J is TRBJ2-2, with 9 bases identical to TRBD1. CDR1 SGHRS and CDR2 YFSETQ come from the germline V gene. CDR3 size: 14 residues. V was pared by 5 bases and J by 3 bases, with 2 bases of the junction left unmatched. DNA of the CDR3: TGCGCCAGCAGGGGGACAGGGCACACCGGGGAGCTGTTTTTT. Its protein product is CASRGTGHTGELFF.

J is TRBJ2-5 and V is TRBV5-6; a possible D gene is TRBD2 (6 bases). The CDR3 consists of 17 residues. Trimming removed 0 bases from V and 1 base from J, with 16 bases in between. From germline, CDR1 is SGHDT and CDR2 YYEEEE. The CDR3 DNA reads TGTGCCAGCAGCTTGGTGTCGACGGGGGTTTTCCAAGAGACCCAGTACTTC. Protein: CASSLVSTGVFQETQYF.